These 14 T cell receptor beta chains came from one sample sequenced in a study of CD49a tissue-resident CD8 T cells in human skin. Some clones are missing from TCRdb's copy, which holds only in-frame ones; the method was immunoSEQ multiplex PCR. The table records about 1,500 clones, around 60% of them present only once. Source material: CLA- CD8+ effector memory T cells sorted from blood. The receptors were gathered from a human donor in good health.

This chain joins TRBV6-1 and TRBJ2-7, with a tentative D call TRBD1 (6 bases). CDR3 length equals 14 residues. Germline CDR1 is MNHNS and CDR2 is SASEGT. The V gene lost 0 bases and the J gene lost 0 bases, with 6 bases spanning the gap. The CDR3, as DNA: TGTGCCAGCAGTGAAGCGGACAGCTCCTACGAGCAGTACTTC. Translating it yields CASSEADSSYEQYF.

A few counts support this clone. This rearrangement joins TRBV6-4 to TRBJ2-3, with 9 bases aligning to TRBD2. The CDR3 runs to 16 residues. The J segment lost 4 bases and the V segment lost 4 bases, leaving 9 bases of the junction unmatched. Germline V CDR1 and CDR2: MRHNA, SNTAGT. Written as DNA, the CDR3 is TGTGCCAGCAGTGGCTCGGCGGGAGGGCCCCCAGATACGCAGTATTTT. Translation gives CASSGSAGGPPDTQYF.

The chain uses TRBV5-6 and TRBJ1-2, with a tentative D call TRBD1 (6 bases). Germline assignment: CDR1 SGHDT and CDR2 YYEEEE. The CDR3 length is 12 residues. V dropped 4 bases and J dropped 7 bases, with 11 bases sitting between them. The CDR3, as DNA: TGTGCCAGCAGCGCGGGGGCTGGTGGCTACACCTTC. Its translation: CASSAGAGGYTF. The entire variable domain, with the rest obtained from reference TRBV5-6 and TRBJ1-2, is as follows: DAGVTQSPTHLIKTRGQQVTLRCSPKSGHDTVSWYQQALGQGPQFIFQYYEEEERQRGNFPDRFSGHQFPNYSSELNVNALLLGDSALYLCASSAGAGGYTFGSGTRLTVV.

V gene TRBV28 combines with J gene TRBJ2-7; D call uncertain. From germline, CDR1 is MDHEN and CDR2 SYDVKM. The CDR3 extends over 13 amino acids. V was clipped by 10 bases and J by 0 bases, with 13 bases between them. The CDR3 loop reads CATFDRSSYEQYF. CDR3 in DNA: TGTGCCACCTTCGACCGGAGCTCCTACGAGCAGTACTTC.

A single count supports this clone. This rearrangement joins TRBV27 to TRBJ2-4; the D is unclear. The CDR3 contains 15 residues. Germline values: CDR1 MNHEY, CDR2 SMNVEV (reference sequence). V was cut by 5 bases and J by 8 bases, with 19 bases left in between. CDR3 nucleotide sequence: TGTGCCAGCAGTCCAACCAGAGTTCTACGGGACATTCAGTACTTC. Translation: CASSPTRVLRDIQYF.

DNA for the CDR3: TGTGCCAGCAGTAAATACAGGGGGAGGGAGACCCAGTACTTC. Its protein is CASSKYRGRETQYF. This chain joins TRBV27 and TRBJ2-5, with TRBD1 matching 8 bases. The CDR3 has 14 amino acids. The V gene's germline CDR1 is MNHEY and CDR2 SMNVEV (reference sequence). V dropped 5 bases and J dropped 5; count of bases not matched to a gene: 7.

This clone rates as large. The rearrangement links TRBV15 to TRBJ2-3; 11 bases line up with TRBD2. The CDR3 has 15 amino acids. Germline CDR1 LNHNV, CDR2 YYDKDF (reference sequence). J was trimmed by 0 bases and V by 5 bases; bases with no gene match: 1. CDR3 sequence reads: CATSLAGGSTDTQYF. CDR3 in DNA: TGTGCCACCAGCTTAGCGGGAGGGAGCACAGATACGCAGTATTTT.

The chain couples TRBV2 to TRBJ2-3; TRBD2 is a possible D gene (6 bases). The length of the CDR3 is 15 residues. Germline CDR1 reads SNHLY; CDR2 reads FYNNEI. V was clipped by 3 bases and J by 6 bases, with 16 bases between them. The DNA for the CDR3 is TGTGCCAGCAGTGATCGAGGACTACCTACGGATACGCAGTATTTT. This translates into CASSDRGLPTDTQYF.

The chain couples TRBV6-4 to TRBJ2-3; D remains ambiguous. The CDR3 runs 13 residues. V lost 3 bases, J lost 0 bases, and 4 bases lay in between. Germline-derived CDR1 and CDR2 are MRHNA and SNTAGT. The CDR3 reads CASSESSTDTQYF. Written as DNA, the CDR3 is TGTGCCAGCAGTGAGTCAAGCACAGATACGCAGTATTTT.

This clone is a singleton in its sample. The chain carries TRBV28 and TRBJ2-2, with 7 bases lining up with TRBD1. The CDR3 is 15 amino acids. The germline gives CDR1 MDHEN, CDR2 SYDVKM. The J segment lost 2 bases and the V segment lost 6 bases, leaving 6 bases of the junction unmatched. CDR3 amino acids: CASSLGTDNTGELFF. The CDR3 DNA reads TGTGCCAGCAGCCTAGGGACAGATAACACCGGGGAGCTGTTTTTT.

The J gene is TRBJ2-1, the V gene TRBV6-1; 12 positions match TRBD2. J lost 8 bases, V lost 4 bases, and 3 bases had no gene match. CDR3 length: 14 amino acids. Germline values: CDR1 MNHNS, CDR2 SASEGT. CDR3 DNA: TGTGCCAGCAGTGGGCTAGCGGGAGGGGATGAGCAGTTCTTC. This sequence encodes CASSGLAGGDEQFF.

The V gene is TRBV6-1, the J gene TRBJ1-2; TRBD1 agrees at 8 bases. Trimming removed 7 bases from V and 6 bases from J; junction bases left unmatched: 13. This CDR3 is 15 amino acids long. CDR1 is MNHNS and CDR2 is SASEGT in the germline V gene. The CDR3 nucleotides are TGTGCCAGCAATCAATTGACAGGGGAGTCGGATGGCTACACCTTC. Protein sequence: CASNQLTGESDGYTF.

The CDR3 region is CASSGPPEGLTEAFF. CDR3 in DNA: TGTGCCAGCAGTGGACCCCCCGAGGGTCTCACTGAAGCTTTCTTT. V gene TRBV6-1 combines with J gene TRBJ1-1; D is unclear. This CDR3 region has 15 residues. The germline V and J ends were trimmed by 4 bases and 4 bases, with 16 bases remaining between them. The germline gives CDR1 MNHNS, CDR2 SASEGT.

A single count supports this clone. The V call is TRBV6-5, the J call TRBJ2-2; TRBD2 agrees at 9 bases. The CDR3 is 14 amino acids. With 0 bases clipped from V and 7 bases from J, the junction kept 0 bases outside the gene matches. The germline V gene has CDR1 MNHEY and CDR2 SVGAGI. As DNA, the CDR3 is TGTGCCAGCAGTTACTCTAGCGGGAGCGGGGAGCTGTTTTTT. Its protein product is CASSYSSGSGELFF.